This T cell receptor beta chain was documented in a study of blood T cells in healthy people across ages. Germline lookup yields CDR1 SGHAT and CDR2 FQNNGV. The CDR3 has 17 residues. Trimming shortened V by 5 bases and J by 2 bases, and 21 bases separated the two germline ends. A second roughly 6 to 11 cycle PCR used barcoded and J-beta primers. TCRdb independently ran MiXCR on the 5' RACE reads; one entry per CDR3 protein. The sample holds roughly 550,000 distinct CDR3 sequences, 24% seen once. This clonotype came up a few times. These same records also appear under a second study, on T cells of mothers and their children.

Input material: blood. The sequence came from a boy between 10 and 17 years old in good health. V usage is TRBV11-2 and J usage is TRBJ2-5; a possible D gene is TRBD1 (8 bases). The CDR3 loop is CASSGWTGLGGQETQYF. The DNA for the CDR3 is TGTGCCAGCAGCGGATGGACAGGGCTGGGGGGGCAAGAGACCCAGTACTTC.